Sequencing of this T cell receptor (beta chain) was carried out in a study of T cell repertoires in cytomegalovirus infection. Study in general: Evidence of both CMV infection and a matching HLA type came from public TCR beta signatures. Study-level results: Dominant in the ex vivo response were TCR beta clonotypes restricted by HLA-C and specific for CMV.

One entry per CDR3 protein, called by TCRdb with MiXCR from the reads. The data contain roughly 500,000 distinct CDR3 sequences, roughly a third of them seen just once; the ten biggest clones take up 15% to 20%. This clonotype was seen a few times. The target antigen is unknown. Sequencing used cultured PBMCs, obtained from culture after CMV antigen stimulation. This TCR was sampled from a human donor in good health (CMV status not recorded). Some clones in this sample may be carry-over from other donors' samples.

The CDR3 reads CASSYSGRDQPQHF. The CDR3 bases are TGTGCCAGCAGTTACTCGGGCAGAGATCAGCCCCAGCATTTT. The chain couples TRBV6-6 to TRBJ1-5; D is unresolved. The germline V gene encodes CDR1 MNHNY and CDR2 SVGAGI (reference sequence). The CDR3 consists of 14 residues. V was cut by 0 bases and J by 5 bases, with 8 bases left in between.